This T cell receptor beta chain stems from a study of neurological immune-mediated disorders. 5'RACE with 10-nucleotide random UMIs produced the cDNA. A single record per CDR3 protein comes from TCRdb applying MiXCR to the 5' RACE reads. This table has under 90,000 distinct CDR3 sequences, roughly 9.9% appearing once. This clonotype was recorded at least ten times. Germline CDR1 SGHVS, CDR2 FQNEAQ. Trimming pared 4 bases from V and 2 bases from J, leaving 12 bases between. This CDR3 has 15 amino acids. The clonotype was recovered from a man aged 50-60 years in good health. The source material was PBMCs. J is TRBJ2-1 and V is TRBV7-8; D not resolved. The CDR3 protein is CASSSLVTTYNEQFF. CDR3 in DNA: TGTGCCAGCAGCTCCTTGGTTACGACCTACAATGAGCAGTTCTTC.